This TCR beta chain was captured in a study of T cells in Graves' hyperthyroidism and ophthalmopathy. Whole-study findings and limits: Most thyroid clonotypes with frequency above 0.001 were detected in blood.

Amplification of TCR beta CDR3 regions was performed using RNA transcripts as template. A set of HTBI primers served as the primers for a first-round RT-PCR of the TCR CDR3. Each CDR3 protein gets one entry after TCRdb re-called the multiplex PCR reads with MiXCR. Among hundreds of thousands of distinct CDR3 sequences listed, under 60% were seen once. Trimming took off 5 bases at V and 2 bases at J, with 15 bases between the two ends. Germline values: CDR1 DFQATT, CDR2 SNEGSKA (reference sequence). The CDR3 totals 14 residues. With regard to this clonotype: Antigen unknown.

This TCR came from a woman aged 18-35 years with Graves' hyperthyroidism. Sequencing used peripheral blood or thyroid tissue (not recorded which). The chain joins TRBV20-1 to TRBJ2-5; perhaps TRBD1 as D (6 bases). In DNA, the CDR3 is TGCAGTGCTTCCGCCGGGACACTACAAGAGACCCAGTACTTC. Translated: CSASAGTLQETQYF.